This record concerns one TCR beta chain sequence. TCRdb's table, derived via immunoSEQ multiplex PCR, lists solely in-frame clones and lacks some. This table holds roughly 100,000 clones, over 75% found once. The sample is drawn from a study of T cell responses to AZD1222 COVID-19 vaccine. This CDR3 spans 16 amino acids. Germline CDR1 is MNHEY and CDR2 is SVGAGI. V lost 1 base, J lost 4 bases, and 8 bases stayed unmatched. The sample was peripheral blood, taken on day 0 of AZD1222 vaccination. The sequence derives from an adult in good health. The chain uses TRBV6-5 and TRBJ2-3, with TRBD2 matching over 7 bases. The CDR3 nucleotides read TGTGCCAGCAGTTACTTCGGCGGGAGTGGCGCAGATACGCAGTATTTT. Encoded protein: CASSYFGGSGADTQYF.